This T cell receptor beta chain is from a study of T cell repertoires in cytomegalovirus infection. TCRdb ran MiXCR on the reads and lists one entry per CDR3 protein. Counted here are around 530,000 distinct CDR3 sequences, about 26% occurring once; the ten biggest clones make up roughly 13%. The study's findings and limits: HLA-C-restricted CMV clonotypes gave the most frequent clonotype in two of eight donors.

V dropped 5 bases and J dropped 1 base, with 11 bases sitting between them. This CDR3 is built from 14 residues. From germline, CDR1 is MNHNS and CDR2 SASEGT. As for this clonotype: Its matching antigen is unknown.

The chain couples TRBV6-1 to TRBJ1-1; D possibly corresponds to TRBD1 (5 bases). The clonotype was recovered from a human donor in good health (CMV status not recorded). Some clones in this sample may be carry-over from other donors' samples. Input material: PBMCs. CDR3 amino acids: CASSPDSPNTEAFF. Here the CDR3 DNA reads TGTGCCAGCAGTCCTGACAGCCCGAACACTGAAGCTTTCTTT.